What follows are 17 T cell receptor beta chains derived from one specimen sequenced in a study of shared clonotypes between healthy human individuals. The data were produced by immunoSEQ multiplex PCR, yet TCRdb's version contains in-frame clones alone and is incomplete. The sample lists about 1.1 million clones; approximately 80% were seen once. Sample: memory CD4+ T cells from PBMCs. Subset of the sample: CD45RA-negative fraction. These receptors all stem from a man younger than 30 in good health. Some clones in this sample may be carry-over from other donors' samples.

The chain carries TRBV20-1 and TRBJ2-5; weak D call: TRBD1 (5 bases). TRBJ2-7 explains the end of the DNA better; the J call may be wrong. CDR1 and CDR2 (germline): DFQATT, SNEGSKA (reference sequence). The CDR3 spans 11 residues. The CDR3 coding sequence is TGCAGTGCCCTAGGGGCCCGCGAGCAGTACTTC. Translation gives CSALGAREQYF.

V and J are TRBV18 and TRBJ1-4, with D unresolved. Trimming removed 6 bases at V and 4 bases at J, with 18 bases between. Germline V CDR1 and CDR2: KGHSH, LQKENI. This CDR3 spans 16 amino acids. CDR3 DNA: TGTGCCAGCTCGGCCCAGCGGAGCTCGATTAATGAAAAACTGTTTTTT. Amino acid sequence: CASSAQRSSINEKLFF.

Comment on this clone: Being one base from a much bigger clone, this may be a read error. Other DNA sequences in the sample encode the same CDR3. The chain employs TRBV7-9 and TRBJ1-1; 7 bases match TRBD1. J lost 1 base, V lost 3 bases, and 2 bases had no gene match. The CDR3 has 14 residues. Per the germline V gene, CDR1 is SEHNR and CDR2 is FQNEAQ (reference sequence). The CDR3 DNA follows: TGTGCCAGCAGCTTGGGACAGCCGAACACTGAAGCTTTCTTT. Amino acids: CASSLGQPNTEAFF.

The chain employs TRBV11-2 and TRBJ1-1, with 12 bases identical to TRBD1. The CDR3 is made up of 14 amino acids. Losses at the gene ends were 5 bases for V and 8 bases for J; bases not matched to a gene: 6. CDR1 is SGHAT and CDR2 is FQNNGV in the germline V gene. The CDR3 is CASSLGTGGSEAFF. The DNA for the CDR3 is TGTGCCAGCAGCCTCGGGACAGGGGGCTCGGAAGCTTTCTTT.

This rearrangement joins TRBV5-4 to TRBJ2-3; either TRBD1 or TRBD2 may supply D (5 bases each). The CDR3 is 14 residues long. From germline, CDR1 is SGHNT and CDR2 YYREEE (reference sequence). Trimming pared 4 bases from V and 4 bases from J, leaving 13 bases between. This CDR3 is CASSMTGAPDTQYF. In nucleotides, the CDR3 is TGTGCCAGCAGCATGACCGGGGCTCCAGATACGCAGTATTTT.

This chain uses TRBV15 with TRBJ2-5; no firm D call. The germline V gene encodes CDR1 LNHNV and CDR2 YYDKDF (reference sequence). CDR3 size: 13 residues. V lost 8 bases to trimming and J lost 2 bases, with 12 bases between them. CDR3 sequence (DNA): TGTGCCACCGTAGGACCAGCGCAAGAGACCCAGTACTTC. This sequence encodes CATVGPAQETQYF.

As for this clone: A junction end diverges from the germline sequence, so it may reflect a read error. The gene calls are TRBV28 and TRBJ1-3; unclear D gene. Germline V CDR1 and CDR2: MDHEN, SYDVKM. The CDR3 is made up of 15 amino acids. This chain's CDR3 is CASSLTPGAGNTIYF. CDR3 DNA: TGTGCCAGCAGTCTAACTCCAGGAGCTGGGAACACCATATATTTT.

The chain has TRBV9 and TRBJ2-1, with D maybe TRBD1 (6 bases). Per the germline V gene, CDR1 is SGDLS and CDR2 is YYNGEE. The V gene lost 0 bases and the J gene lost 0 bases, with 13 bases spanning the gap. The CDR3 sequence is 17 residues long. The CDR3 nucleotides are TGTGCCAGCAGCGTAGCAGGGGTATCCCTCTCCTACAATGAGCAGTTCTTC. It yields the protein CASSVAGVSLSYNEQFF.

The chain joins TRBV7-9 to TRBJ2-7; D is uncertain. The CDR3 covers 15 residues. Trimming cost V 5 bases and J 2 bases, with 16 bases left between them. Germline V gene data show CDR1 as SEHNR and CDR2 as FQNEAQ (reference sequence). The CDR3 spells CASSLGPGPAYEQYF. The CDR3 coding sequence is TGTGCCAGCAGCCTCGGTCCAGGTCCTGCCTACGAGCAGTACTTC. Drawing the rest from reference TRBV7-9 and TRBJ2-7, the complete variable domain is DTGVSQNPRHKITKRGQNVTFRCDPISEHNRLYWYRQTLGQGPEFLTYFQNEAQLEKSRLLSDRFSAERPKGSFSTLEIQRTEQGDSAMYLCASSLGPGPAYEQYFGPGTRLTVT.

This clone was recorded at least ten times. The gene calls are TRBV28 and TRBJ1-1; D perhaps matches TRBD1 (5 bases). The CDR3 has 16 residues. Germline V CDR1 and CDR2: MDHEN, SYDVKM. Between the trimmed V and J ends, which lost 5 bases and 0 bases, there was a span of 16 bases. CDR3 nucleotides: TGTGCCAGCAGTCCACCTCGACAGACCCTGAACACTGAAGCTTTCTTT. This codes for CASSPPRQTLNTEAFF.

The chain links TRBV28 to TRBJ1-1, with no clear D. The CDR3 has 12 residues. Germline V gives CDR1 MDHEN, CDR2 SYDVKM. Trimming cost V 4 bases and J 8 bases, with 11 bases left between them. This CDR3 is CASSSRIPEAFF. The CDR3 DNA sequence: TGTGCCAGCAGTTCACGGATCCCGGAAGCTTTCTTT.

CDR3 protein: CASSRRSTGELFF. CDR3 in DNA: TGTGCCAGCAGCCGCCGGTCAACCGGGGAGCTGTTTTTT. The chain combines TRBV7-2 with TRBJ2-2; D unclear. The CDR3 covers 13 residues. CDR1 and CDR2 (germline): SGHTA, FQGNSA. The V and J ends lost 5 bases and 5 bases respectively, with 9 bases between them.

This clone was counted once. The gene calls are TRBV29-1 and TRBJ1-1, with 7 bases aligning to TRBD1. Germline-derived CDR1 and CDR2 are SQVTM and ANQGSEA. This CDR3 has 15 residues. The V gene end was trimmed by 4 bases and the J gene end by 2 bases; junction bases not matched to a gene: 10. CDR3 bases: TGCAGCGTTGGAGACGTGGGACAGAGAAACACTGAAGCTTTCTTT. Translating gives CSVGDVGQRNTEAFF.

This chain links TRBV29-1 with TRBJ2-3, with TRBD2 identical over 11 bases. V lost 4 bases to trimming and J lost 6 bases; unmatched junction nucleotides: 6. Germline V gene sequence: CDR1 SQVTM, CDR2 ANQGSEA. The CDR3 contains 14 residues. The CDR3 sequence: CSVAASGRKDTQYF. The CDR3 DNA reads as TGCAGCGTTGCGGCTAGCGGGAGGAAGGATACGCAGTATTTT.

Note on this clone: At one boundary the junction diverges from the germline segment, which might be a read error. The genes are TRBV5-8 and TRBJ2-5; 8 nucleotides align to TRBD2. The germline gives CDR1 SGHTS, CDR2 YDEGEE. The CDR3 loop spans 15 amino acids. The CDR3 protein is CANSLGQRGQETQYF. DNA of the CDR3: TGTGCCAACAGCTTGGGGCAGCGGGGGCAAGAGACCCAGTACTTC.

This rearrangement joins TRBV4-3 to TRBJ2-1; D remains ambiguous. The CDR3 contains 15 residues. The germline V and J ends were trimmed by 5 bases and 5 bases, with 16 bases remaining between them. Germline CDR1 and CDR2: LGHNA and YSLEER. The CDR3 region is CASSKTYLPDNEQFF. CDR3 nucleotides: TGCGCCAGCAGCAAGACCTACCTTCCCGACAATGAGCAGTTCTTC.

About this clone itself: Other DNA sequences in the sample encode the same CDR3. This chain uses TRBV5-4 with TRBJ1-4; D call uncertain. Trimming removed 4 bases from V and 2 bases from J, with 12 bases in between. This CDR3 is built from 15 residues. CDR1 is SGHNT, CDR2 YYREEE, per germline (reference sequence). The CDR3 DNA follows: TGTGCCAGCAGCCTTAAGGGCGGCACTAATGAAAAACTGTTTTTT. Translation: CASSLKGGTNEKLFF.